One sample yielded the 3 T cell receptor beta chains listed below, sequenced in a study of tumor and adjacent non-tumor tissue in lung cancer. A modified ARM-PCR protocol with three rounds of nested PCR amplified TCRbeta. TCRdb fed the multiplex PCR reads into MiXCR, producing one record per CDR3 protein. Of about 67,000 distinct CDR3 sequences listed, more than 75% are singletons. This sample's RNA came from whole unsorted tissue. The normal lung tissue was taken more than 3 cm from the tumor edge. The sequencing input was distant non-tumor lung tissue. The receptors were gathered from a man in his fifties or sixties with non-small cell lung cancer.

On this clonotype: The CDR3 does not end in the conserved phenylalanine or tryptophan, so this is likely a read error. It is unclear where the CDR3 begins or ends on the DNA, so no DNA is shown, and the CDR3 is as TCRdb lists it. The CDR3 reads CTSSHSSGASYEHYL. V usage is TRBV6-5 and J usage is TRBJ2-7; TRBD1 is the table's D call and was not checked against the DNA. Germline values: CDR1 MNHEY, CDR2 SVGAGI. Termini included, the CDR3 measures 15 amino acids.

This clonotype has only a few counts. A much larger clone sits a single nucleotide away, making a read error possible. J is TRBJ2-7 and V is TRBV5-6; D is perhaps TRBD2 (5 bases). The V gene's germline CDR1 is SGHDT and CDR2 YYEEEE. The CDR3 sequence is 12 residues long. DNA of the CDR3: TGTACCAGCAGTCGGAGGAGACGGGAGCAGTACTTC. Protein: CTSSRRRREQYF.

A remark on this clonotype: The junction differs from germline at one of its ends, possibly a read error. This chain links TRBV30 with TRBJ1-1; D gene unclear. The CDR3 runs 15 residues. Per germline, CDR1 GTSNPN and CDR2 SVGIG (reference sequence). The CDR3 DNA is TGTGCCTGGGAGACCCGAACGGGTATGAACACTGAAGCTCTCTTT. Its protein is CAWETRTGMNTEALF.